Listed here are 25 T cell receptor beta chains from one sample, sequenced in a study of T-cell reconstitution after alpha-beta-depleted transplantation in children. TCRbeta library construction was performed incorporating unique molecular identifiers. Via MiXCR, TCRdb re-called the PCR reads, giving one row per CDR3 protein. The repertoire holds some 500,000 distinct CDR3 sequences, with approximately 20% as singletons. The material was PBMCs from the stem cell graft donor, obtained from the stem cell graft. All receptors derive from a human donor who donated a stem cell graft to a child with acute lymphoblastic leukemia.

This clonotype was picked up a small number of times. CDR3 amino acids: CASSQEAGTGGRYTF. CDR3 nucleotide sequence: TGCGCCAGCAGCCAAGAGGCCGGGACAGGGGGCCGCTACACCTTC. The rearrangement uses TRBV4-1 and TRBJ1-2; 12 bases match TRBD1. Germline V gene sequence: CDR1 MGHRA, CDR2 YSYEKL. J was trimmed by 9 bases and V by 0 bases; bases with no gene match: 5. This CDR3 region has 15 residues.

The chain employs TRBV5-1 and TRBJ2-7; D may be TRBD2 (6 bases). Trimming stripped 2 bases from V and 2 bases from J, with 11 bases between. This CDR3 comprises 14 residues. Looked up from germline, CDR1 is SGHRS and CDR2 is YFSETQ. The DNA for the CDR3 is TGCGCCAGCAGCTTTGGGGACTTCCCCTACGAGCAGTACTTC. It codes for CASSFGDFPYEQYF. The variable domain in full, with the rest retrieved from reference TRBV5-1 and TRBJ2-7, is KAGVTQTPRYLIKTRGQQVTLSCSPISGHRSVSWYQQTPGQGLQFLFEYFSETQRNKGNFPGRFSGRQFSNSRSEMNVSTLELGDSALYLCASSFGDFPYEQYFGPGTRLTVT.

This clonotype was found once. The chain combines TRBV6-5 with TRBJ2-7; 10 bases map to TRBD1. From germline, CDR1 is MNHEY and CDR2 SVGAGI. V was clipped by 0 bases and J by 3 bases; unmatched bases: 11. CDR3 length: 18 amino acids. CDR3 nucleotides: TGTGCCAGCAGTTACTCTCGGACAGGGGGAATCTTGGGCTACGAGCAGTACTTC. It specifies CASSYSRTGGILGYEQYF.

V is TRBV30 and J is TRBJ1-2, with D perhaps matching TRBD1 (5 bases). The CDR3 totals 13 residues. V shed 1 base and J shed 5 bases, with 11 bases lying between them. Germline values: CDR1 GTSNPN, CDR2 SVGIG (reference sequence). CDR3 bases: TGTGCCTGGAGTGCCGGGGACCCGTATGGCTACACCTTC. Translated: CAWSAGDPYGYTF.

The chain joins TRBV5-1 to TRBJ2-5, with D unresolved. V was pared by 7 bases and J by 5 bases, with 12 bases between. This CDR3 region has 12 residues. CDR1 is SGHRS, CDR2 YFSETQ, per germline. The CDR3 region has the DNA TGCGCCAGCCAAGGGTCGAGGGAGACCCAGTACTTC. Protein: CASQGSRETQYF.

The chain is built from TRBV20-1 and TRBJ1-1, with no clear D. The CDR3 extends over 13 amino acids. Trimming took 1 base from V and 5 from J, leaving 11 bases between them. CDR1 DFQATT and CDR2 SNEGSKA come from the germline V gene (reference sequence). CDR3 nucleotides: TGCAGTGCTAGAGGGCCTGGTTGGACTGAAGCTTTCTTT. This translates into CSARGPGWTEAFF.

The chain combines TRBV20-1 with TRBJ2-6, with D perhaps matching TRBD1 (6 bases). V was clipped by 6 bases and J by 0 bases, with 15 bases between them. Germline CDR1 is DFQATT and CDR2 is SNEGSKA (reference sequence). The CDR3 totals 16 residues. CDR3 DNA: TGCAGTGCCGGTGGAACAGGGAACTCTGGGGCCAACGTCCTGACTTTC. Amino acid sequence: CSAGGTGNSGANVLTF.

This rearrangement joins TRBV5-1 to TRBJ2-1, with 11 bases lining up with TRBD2. This CDR3 has 17 amino acids. Trimming at V came to 0 bases and at J to 5 bases, leaving 7 bases not matched to a gene. Germline V CDR1 and CDR2: SGHRS, YFSETQ. CDR3 sequence: CASSLGLAGSWHNEQFF. The CDR3 coding sequence is TGCGCCAGCAGCTTGGGACTAGCGGGGTCTTGGCACAATGAGCAGTTCTTC.

This clonotype was recorded many times. This chain's CDR3 is CASRRGTSGYNEQFF. CDR3 sequence (DNA): TGTGCCAGCAGACGCGGGACTAGCGGTTACAATGAGCAGTTCTTC. The chain recombines TRBV12-3 or TRBV12-4 with TRBJ2-1, with 11 nucleotides matching TRBD2. The CDR3 length is 15 residues. After removal of 6 bases from V and 4 bases from J, the junction contained 5 bases not matched to a gene.

This clonotype was counted only a few times. J is TRBJ2-7 and V is TRBV7-9, with 9 bases that match TRBD2. Germline loops: CDR1 SEHNR, CDR2 FQNEAQ (reference sequence). V lost 7 bases and J lost 2; bases outside the gene matches: 6. The CDR3 has 14 residues. CDR3 sequence reads: CASTHAGGAYEQYF. CDR3 DNA: TGTGCCAGCACTCACGCGGGAGGGGCCTACGAGCAGTACTTC.

This clonotype was picked up a small number of times. The chain uses TRBV9 and TRBJ2-1, with TRBD2 identical over 10 bases. This CDR3 contains 17 residues. V dropped 0 bases and J dropped 2; count of bases not matched to a gene: 5. Per the germline V gene, CDR1 is SGDLS and CDR2 is YYNGEE. The CDR3 DNA sequence: TGTGCCAGCAGCGTAGGGGCTAGCGGGAGACCCTACAATGAGCAGTTCTTC. It codes for CASSVGASGRPYNEQFF.

The sample holds a few counts of this clonotype. V is TRBV12-3 or TRBV12-4 and J is TRBJ2-1, with 14 bases that match TRBD2. The CDR3 sequence is 17 residues long. V trimming: 4 bases; J trimming: 3 bases; junction bases outside the gene matches: 5. The CDR3, as DNA: TGTGCCAGCAGTTCCCGGACTAGCGGGAGGAACTACAATGAGCAGTTCTTC. Amino acids: CASSSRTSGRNYNEQFF.

V gene TRBV5-1 combines with J gene TRBJ1-3; no firm D call. Germline CDR1 SGHRS, CDR2 YFSETQ. This CDR3 has 15 amino acids. The V end was cut by 2 bases, the J end by 0 bases, with 9 bases between. The CDR3 sequence: CASSLTARSGNTIYF. The CDR3, as DNA: TGCGCCAGCAGCTTAACAGCGCGCTCTGGAAACACCATATATTTT.

The chain recombines TRBV12-3 or TRBV12-4 with TRBJ2-7, with 8 positions matching TRBD1. Trimming took 4 bases from V and 3 from J; bases not matched to a gene: 8. This CDR3 has 15 amino acids. The CDR3 is CASSSPDRVNYEQYF. The CDR3 nucleotides read TGTGCCAGCAGTTCCCCGGACAGGGTTAACTACGAGCAGTACTTC.

J is TRBJ1-5 and V is TRBV15, with D perhaps TRBD1 (6 bases). The germline CDR1 and CDR2 sequences are LNHNV and YYDKDF (reference sequence). There are 14 residues in the CDR3. Trimming shortened V by 3 bases and J by 4 bases, and 10 bases separated the two germline ends. DNA for the CDR3: TGTGCCACCAGCAGTCGACAGGCAAATCAGCCCCAGCATTTT. Translation gives CATSSRQANQPQHF.

The chain has TRBV20-1 and TRBJ2-5, with D tentatively TRBD2 (5 bases). Germline V gene sequence: CDR1 DFQATT, CDR2 SNEGSKA (reference sequence). Trimming left V 0 bases short and J 5 bases short, with 16 bases between. The CDR3 runs to 15 residues. The CDR3 is CSARDLTASKETQYF. The CDR3 region has the DNA TGCAGTGCTAGAGATTTGACGGCTAGCAAGGAGACCCAGTACTTC.

This clonotype was seen a handful of times. The J gene is TRBJ2-4, the V gene TRBV7-9, with 9 bases identical to TRBD1. J was trimmed by 5 bases and V by 5 bases; bases with no gene match: 7. From germline, CDR1 is SEHNR and CDR2 FQNEAQ (reference sequence). The CDR3 is 15 residues long. The CDR3 nucleotides read TGTGCCAGCAGCCTACCGGGACAGGGAGAAAACATTCAGTACTTC. It yields the protein CASSLPGQGENIQYF.

This clonotype appeared a few times. V usage is TRBV7-9 and J usage is TRBJ1-5; D is unclear. CDR3 size: 17 residues. Looked up from germline, CDR1 is SEHNR and CDR2 is FQNEAQ (reference sequence). The V gene lost 8 bases and the J gene lost 1 base, with 21 bases spanning the gap. The CDR3, as DNA: TGTGCCAGCGAACCACTAATAAACAGAGAAAGCAATCAGCCCCAGCATTTT. Translated: CASEPLINRESNQPQHF. The complete variable domain, with remaining parts taken from reference TRBV7-9 and TRBJ1-5, reads DTGVSQNPRHKITKRGQNVTFRCDPISEHNRLYWYRQTLGQGPEFLTYFQNEAQLEKSRLLSDRFSAERPKGSFSTLEIQRTEQGDSAMYLCASEPLINRESNQPQHFGDGTRLSIL.

This chain links TRBV20-1 with TRBJ2-2; 12 bases fit TRBD2. Germline V gene sequence: CDR1 DFQATT, CDR2 SNEGSKA (reference sequence). The CDR3 covers 17 residues. V trimming: 4 bases; J trimming: 1 base; junction bases outside the gene matches: 7. The CDR3: CSAIRLAGEWNTGELFF. CDR3 bases: TGCAGTGCTATCCGACTAGCGGGAGAGTGGAACACCGGGGAGCTGTTTTTT.

This clonotype was seen more than once but under ten times. The chain has TRBV10-2 and TRBJ1-2; no reliable D call. The CDR3 loop spans 12 amino acids. Trimming removed 6 bases at V and 8 bases at J, with 13 bases between. The germline V gene encodes CDR1 WSHSY and CDR2 SAAADI. The CDR3 DNA is TGCGCCAGCAGCTTTGAATCGGAGGGCTACACCTTC. Translated: CASSFESEGYTF.

The V and J genes are TRBV20-1 and TRBJ2-7; TRBD1 is a possible D gene (6 bases). The V gene lost 3 bases and the J gene lost 2 bases, with 17 bases spanning the gap. CDR1 is DFQATT, CDR2 SNEGSKA, per germline (reference sequence). The CDR3 extends over 15 amino acids. The CDR3: CSARNWQGYAYEQYF. Written as DNA, the CDR3 is TGCAGTGCTAGGAATTGGCAGGGGTATGCCTACGAGCAGTACTTC.

This chain connects TRBV9 to TRBJ1-1; TRBD1 is a possible D gene (5 bases). Germline V CDR1 and CDR2: SGDLS, YYNGEE. The V and J ends lost 0 bases and 1 base respectively, with 10 bases between them. The CDR3 is made up of 15 amino acids. CDR3 sequence: CASSVDGRANTEAFF. CDR3 nucleotides: TGTGCCAGCAGCGTAGATGGCAGGGCGAACACTGAAGCTTTCTTT.

The rearrangement links TRBV27 to TRBJ1-5; TRBD1 agrees at 7 bases. V was pared by 5 bases and J by 3 bases, with 7 bases of the junction left unmatched. This CDR3 has 15 amino acids. Germline V CDR1 and CDR2: MNHEY, SMNVEV (reference sequence). CDR3 sequence (DNA): TGTGCCAGCAGTACCCGACAGGGACTCAATCAGCCCCAGCATTTT. Translated: CASSTRQGLNQPQHF.

Many counts were recorded for this clonotype. The V and J genes are TRBV12-3 or TRBV12-4 and TRBJ1-3; D remains unclear. CDR3 size: 12 residues. The V and J ends lost 1 base and 4 bases respectively, with 2 bases between them. The CDR3 region is CASSLEGNTIYF. CDR3 in DNA: TGTGCCAGCAGTTTAGAAGGAAACACCATATATTTT.

This clonotype appeared a few times. The chain is built from TRBV5-1 and TRBJ1-1; D possibly corresponds to TRBD1 (5 bases). This CDR3 spans 16 amino acids. CDR1 and CDR2 (germline): SGHRS, YFSETQ. V dropped 0 bases and J dropped 5 bases, with 17 bases sitting between them. The CDR3 loop is CASSLGDRLLGTEAFF. The CDR3 DNA follows: TGCGCCAGCAGCTTGGGTGACAGACTCTTAGGGACTGAAGCTTTCTTT.